A selection of T cell receptor beta chains follows, all from one sample in a study of monozygotic twins with cystic fibrosis. TCRdb's copy holds only in-frame clones and misses some; the assay was immunoSEQ multiplex PCR. In the table there are 8,000 to 10,000 clones, approximately 90% of which are singletons. Sample: blood. These TCRs come from a boy younger than 10 with cystic fibrosis. Both conserved end residues are part of each CDR3. The D gene is left open where the match is weak. The size entry is marked missing in some rows and otherwise reads once, few, many or a size class.

CDR3aa,CDR3nt,abundance,d_gene,j_gene,v_gene
CASSPLAGTYNEQFF,TGTGCCAGCAGCCCCCTAGCGGGGACCTACAATGAGCAGTTCTTC,-,TRBD2,TRBJ2-1,TRBV6-5
CASSPPGGESNQPQHF,TGTGCCAGTAGTCCCCCAGGGGGCGAGAGCAATCAGCCCCAGCATTTT,-,TRBD1,TRBJ1-5,TRBV19
CASGLGVNSPLHF,TGTGCCAGCGGCCTTGGGGTTAATTCACCCCTCCACTTT,-,-,TRBJ1-6,TRBV14
CASSVSSTGELFF,TGTGCCAGCAGCGTAAGCAGTACCGGGGAGCTGTTTTTT,-,-,TRBJ2-2,TRBV9
CASREAGGPVNEQFF,TGCGCCAGCAGGGAAGCGGGGGGGCCTGTCAATGAGCAGTTCTTC,-,TRBD2,TRBJ2-1,TRBV5-1
CASSRWTGDSEAFF,TGCGCCAGCAGCCGTTGGACGGGGGACAGTGAAGCTTTCTTT,once,TRBD1,TRBJ1-1,TRBV5-1
CASQDINTGELFF,TGTGCCAGCCAGGACATCAACACCGGGGAGCTGTTTTTT,-,-,TRBJ2-2,TRBV27
CASSQALVGRESQYF,TGTGCCAGCAGCCAAGCTCTAGTTGGTAGAGAGTCCCAGTACTTC,-,-,TRBJ2-5,TRBV14
CASSPRSPDTDTQYF,TGTGCCAGCTCCCCAAGAAGTCCAGACACAGATACGCAGTATTTT,-,-,TRBJ2-3,TRBV18
CASSAGGTLYEQYF,TGCGCCAGCAGCGCGGGGGGGACACTCTACGAGCAGTACTTC,-,TRBD2,TRBJ2-7,TRBV5-1
CASSQDRGGETQYF,TGCGCCAGCAGCCAAGATAGGGGGGGGGAGACCCAGTACTTC,-,-,TRBJ2-5,TRBV4-3
CASGLDFSGGGYTF,TGTGCTAGTGGTTTGGATTTTTCTGGCGGAGGCTACACCTTC,-,-,TRBJ1-2,TRBV12-5
CASSQAYEQYF,TGTGCCAGCAGTCAAGCCTACGAGCAGTACTTC,-,-,TRBJ2-7,TRBV14
CASRRQPHRQETQYF,TGTGCCAGCAGACGACAGCCCCATCGGCAAGAGACCCAGTACTTC,-,-,TRBJ2-5,TRBV2
CASSVLAGPTDTQYF,TGTGCCAGCAGCGTATTAGCGGGGCCGACAGATACGCAGTATTTT,medium-sized,TRBD2,TRBJ2-3,TRBV9
CASSPSSGNTIYF,TGCGCCAGCAGCCCGTCTTCTGGAAACACCATATATTTT,-,-,TRBJ1-3,TRBV5-1
CASSSGGEAFF,TGTGCCAGTAGTTCAGGGGGCGAAGCTTTCTTT,-,TRBD1,TRBJ1-1,TRBV19
CASSLGLRGSLRNTIYF,TGTGCCAGCAGCTTAGGCTTGAGGGGTTCCTTGCGGAACACCATATATTTT,-,-,TRBJ1-3,TRBV7-6
CASSVADGKTRGYTF,TGTGCCAGCAGCGTAGCTGATGGGAAAACGCGGGGCTACACCTTC,-,-,TRBJ1-2,TRBV9
CASWGEGQVLSTDTQYF,TGTGCCAGCTGGGGGGAAGGACAGGTCCTTAGCACAGATACGCAGTATTTT,-,-,TRBJ2-3,TRBV7-9
CASSPNRGLNTEAFF,TGTGCCAGCAGCCCGAACAGGGGATTGAACACTGAAGCTTTCTTT,-,TRBD1,TRBJ1-1,TRBV7-6
CASSLYENYGYTF,TGCGCCAGCAGCTTATACGAAAACTATGGCTACACCTTC,once,-,TRBJ1-2,TRBV5-1
CSVVASGLAGGTYEQYF,TGCAGCGTTGTAGCGAGCGGACTAGCGGGGGGGACCTACGAGCAGTACTTC,-,TRBD2,TRBJ2-7,TRBV29-1
CASSQDGGEMETQYF,TGCGCCAGCAGCCAAGATGGGGGAGAGATGGAGACCCAGTACTTC,-,-,TRBJ2-5,TRBV4-1
CSVEGGGGTLRGYTF,TGCAGCGTTGAAGGAGGGGGTGGGACCCTTCGCGGCTACACCTTC,-,-,TRBJ1-2,TRBV29-1
CASSQVRTLERGYTF,TGCGCCAGCAGCCAAGTACGGACACTCGAGCGTGGCTACACCTTC,-,-,TRBJ1-2,TRBV4-1
CASSWTGWLYNSPLHF,TGTGCCAGCAGCTGGACAGGGTGGCTATATAATTCACCCCTCCACTTT,-,TRBD1,TRBJ1-6,TRBV11-3
CASSRQGANNEQFF,TGTGCCAGCAGTCGGCAGGGGGCGAACAATGAGCAGTTCTTC,-,TRBD1,TRBJ2-1,TRBV6-6
CASSFSARYQPQHF,TGTGCCAGCAGCTTTTCGGCCCGCTATCAGCCCCAGCATTTT,-,-,TRBJ1-5,TRBV7-8
CASRLTQGAIQPQHF,TGTGCCAGCAGATTGACACAGGGGGCGATTCAGCCCCAGCATTTT,few,TRBD1,TRBJ1-5,TRBV6-5
CATEPSGTQETQYF,TGTGCCACCGAGCCTAGCGGAACCCAAGAGACCCAGTACTTC,-,TRBD2,TRBJ2-5,TRBV10-3
CASSSTGQSNAEAFF,TGTGCCAGCAGCTCCACGGGACAGTCGAACGCTGAAGCTTTCTTT,-,TRBD1,TRBJ1-1,TRBV7-2
CASSRGFQETQYF,TGTGCCAGCTCCCGGGGATTCCAAGAGACCCAGTACTTC,-,-,TRBJ2-5,TRBV7-2
CASSLDASSTEAFF,TGTGCCAGCAGCTTAGATGCGTCCAGTACTGAAGCTTTCTTT,-,-,TRBJ1-1,TRBV11-2
CASSRRTGPSETQYF,TGTGCCAGCAGCAGACGGACAGGACCTTCGGAGACCCAGTACTTC,-,TRBD1,TRBJ2-5,TRBV7-9
CSGQKQETQYF,TGCAGTGGACAGAAACAAGAGACCCAGTACTTC,-,-,TRBJ2-5,TRBV20-1
CASSPGLENYGYTF,TGTGCCAGCAGCCCGGGACTGGAGAACTATGGCTACACCTTC,-,-,TRBJ1-2,TRBV7-2
CASSPTSGGNTDTQYF,TGCGCCAGCAGCCCGACTAGCGGGGGGAACACAGATACGCAGTATTTT,-,TRBD2,TRBJ2-3,TRBV4-1
CASRRDPPSPYEQYF,TGTGCCAGCAGGAGGGACCCACCATCGCCCTACGAGCAGTACTTC,-,-,TRBJ2-7,TRBV6-6
CASSPGTGEAYGYTF,TGTGCCAGCTCACCCGGGACAGGGGAGGCCTATGGCTACACCTTC,-,TRBD1,TRBJ1-2,TRBV18
CASSLVGAQETQYF,TGTGCCAGCAGCTTAGTGGGCGCCCAAGAGACCCAGTACTTC,-,-,TRBJ2-5,TRBV13
CASREGQENQPQHF,TGTGCCAGCAGGGAGGGACAGGAGAATCAGCCCCAGCATTTT,-,TRBD1,TRBJ1-5,TRBV6-6
CASSLFTGSTGELFF,TGTGCCAGCAGTTTGTTTACAGGGAGTACCGGGGAGCTGTTTTTT,-,-,TRBJ2-2,TRBV27
CAISDRAAGNTEAFF,TGTGCCATCAGTGACCGAGCCGCGGGGAACACTGAAGCTTTCTTT,once,-,TRBJ1-1,TRBV10-3
CASSFRTDTSTDTQYF,TGTGCCAGCAGCTTCAGAACCGATACGTCCACAGATACGCAGTATTTT,-,-,TRBJ2-3,TRBV7-8
CASRTERGLGLRAHEQFF,TGTGCCAGCAGAACAGAGAGGGGGTTGGGCTTGCGAGCCCATGAGCAGTTCTTC,-,-,TRBJ2-1,TRBV7-9
CASSPDSGVGTDTQYF,TGTGCCAGCAGCCCAGACAGCGGGGTTGGCACAGATACGCAGTATTTT,-,TRBD2,TRBJ2-3,TRBV7-9
CASSWGLGTDTQYF,TGCGCCAGCAGCTGGGGACTTGGCACAGATACGCAGTATTTT,-,-,TRBJ2-3,TRBV5-1
CASSFFVGGNEQFF,TGTGCCAGCAGCTTTTTTGTAGGGGGCAATGAGCAGTTCTTC,-,-,TRBJ2-1,TRBV5-6
CASSSGQGWDEQFF,TGCGCCAGCAGTTCGGGACAGGGCTGGGATGAGCAGTTCTTC,-,TRBD1,TRBJ2-1,TRBV5-1
CASSYGGDTEAFF,TGTGCCAGCAGTTACGGGGGTGACACTGAAGCTTTCTTT,-,-,TRBJ1-1,TRBV2
CASSSRPGTAVLFGYTF,TGTGCCAGCAGCTCGAGGCCCGGGACAGCCGTCCTATTCGGCTACACCTTC,-,TRBD1,TRBJ1-2,TRBV7-8
CASALAAGGWDTQYF,TGTGCCAGCGCCTTGGCGGCGGGGGGATGGGATACGCAGTATTTT,once,TRBD2,TRBJ2-3,TRBV6-4
CASSLETGFGGYTF,TGTGCCAGCAGCTTAGAAACAGGTTTCGGCGGCTACACCTTC,-,-,TRBJ1-2,TRBV7-9
CASSWLRGLAGDTQYF,TGTGCCAGCAGCTGGCTCCGTGGACTAGCTGGAGATACGCAGTATTTT,-,TRBD2,TRBJ2-3,TRBV7-9
CASSFASVGGGREQFF,TGCGCCAGCAGCTTCGCCAGCGTGGGAGGAGGTAGGGAGCAGTTCTTC,-,-,TRBJ2-1,TRBV5-1
CASSLRGSDYNEQFF,TGTGCCAGCAGCTTAAGGGGTAGCGACTACAATGAGCAGTTCTTC,-,-,TRBJ2-1,TRBV7-6
CASSRGSGGARSDTQYF,TGTGCCAGTAGTAGGGGTAGCGGGGGGGCCAGGTCAGATACGCAGTATTTT,-,TRBD2,TRBJ2-3,TRBV19